This T cell receptor (beta chain) was identified in a study of cytomegalovirus exposure and HLA in healthy donors. Study-wide findings and caveats: Follow-up analysis later connected one missense variant in DCLRE1C with trimming of TCR beta V- and J-genes. Later analysis identified several of the most significant clusters that appeared linked to common viral pathogens. The authors excluded some V segments, including TRBV6-2 and TRBV6-3, as indistinguishable.

In the case of this clone: The antigen is unknown.

This CDR3 region has 15 residues. Germline loops: CDR1 MDHEN, CDR2 SYDVKM. With 4 bases removed from V and 6 bases from J, the gap between germline ends came to 15 bases. It was with 60 Vbeta and 13 Jbeta primers that the PCR ran. Profiled with immunoSEQ multiplex PCR; TCRdb holds only in-frame clones, not every one. Among some 130,000 clones, 70% to 85% were seen once, and the ten largest hold roughly 1.5%. The source is a female donor in good health and CMV-seronegative. J is TRBJ2-2 and V is TRBV28, with D unclear. The sequencing sample was made of PBMCs. CDR3 region: CASSSRRVRAGELFF. DNA of the CDR3: TGTGCCAGCAGTTCACGTCGGGTACGGGCCGGGGAGCTGTTTTTT.